This TCR beta chain was captured by sequencing in a study of beta chain features in type 1 diabetes. Study-level findings and limits: Equally in patients and controls, shorter templates might have been favored by PCR. Moderate yet significant TCRB CDR3 shortening was seen in Type 1 diabetes patients in all four CD4+ subsets.

A word on this clone: No antigen is known for it.

Sorted populations all exceeded 95% purity. Reverse transcription of all isolated RNA meant that expressed TCRB transcripts were sequenced. Each sample of naive, central memory or regulatory T cells had, on average, approximately 3.5 million reads. Generated by immunoSEQ multiplex PCR, the TCRdb table keeps only in-frame clones and is missing some. The sample contains more than 8,000 clones, approximately 78% of which appear only once. The ends lost 6 bases at V and 7 bases at J; junction bases unmatched: 8. Germline V lookup: CDR1 MNHNY, CDR2 SVGAGI (reference sequence). This CDR3 contains 14 residues.

The specimen sequenced was Tregs from blood. J is TRBJ1-5 and V is TRBV6-6; 8 nucleotides match TRBD1. The receptor comes from a woman between 18 and 29 years old in good health. CDR3 nucleotides: TGTGCCAGCAGCTCCGGACAGGGCTGGCAGCCCCAGCATTTT. Translating gives CASSSGQGWQPQHF.